The 12 T cell receptor beta chains listed next were all sequenced from one sample in a study of tumor and adjacent non-tumor tissue in lung cancer. The template was RNA from unsorted bulk tissue. The library came from three nested PCR rounds adapted from ARM-PCR protocols. TCRdb used MiXCR to reprocess the multiplex PCR reads, holding one entry per CDR3 protein. The table lists roughly 120,000 distinct CDR3 sequences, more than 70% of them singletons. Sequencing used lung tumor tissue. The receptors derive from a woman in her sixties with non-small cell lung cancer.

As for this clonotype: At one end the junction does not follow the germline gene, possibly because of a read error. J is TRBJ1-6 and V is TRBV11-1; D not certain. Germline V gene lookup returns CDR1 SGHAT and CDR2 FQDESV (reference sequence). The CDR3 consists of 13 residues. This CDR3 reads CACSFAAASPLHF. For the CDR3, the DNA is TGTGCCTGCAGCTTTGCGGCAGCTTCACCCCTCCACTTT.

About this clonotype: One base away lies a much larger clone, so this may be a sequencing read error. CDR3 nucleotide sequence: TGCAGTGCTAGAGATCTGCAGGGTACTCAGCCCCGGCATTTT. It yields the protein CSARDLQGTQPRHF. The chain employs TRBV20-1 and TRBJ1-5; TRBD1 might be the D (5 bases). The CDR3 covers 14 residues. Germline CDR1 reads DFQATT; CDR2 reads SNEGSKA (reference sequence).

This clonotype has just one count. The V gene is TRBV5-6, the J gene TRBJ2-5; TRBD2 matches at 7 bases. V shed 5 bases and J 14 bases; nucleotides not matched to a gene: 21. The CDR3 runs 15 residues. CDR1 and CDR2 from the germline V gene are SGHDT and YYEEEE. Written as DNA, the CDR3 is TGTGCCAGCAGTTTGCGCTCGTCTGGGGGGGAGACGCATTACTTC. The encoded protein is CASSLRSSGGETHYF.

About this clonotype itself: This may arise from a read error, as a much more abundant clone is one base away. The gene calls are TRBV20-1 and TRBJ1-1, with 10 positions matching TRBD1. CDR3 size: 15 residues. J gave up 7 bases and V 1 base, and 9 bases lay outside the gene matches. CDR1 and CDR2 (germline): DFQATT, SNEGSKA (reference sequence). CDR3 DNA: TGCAGTGCTAGAGGAGACAGGGGGCGTGACAGTGAAGCTTTCTTT. Residues: CSARGDRGRDSEAFF.

A word on this clonotype: The junction departs from germline at one end; a sequencing error may be responsible. The V and J genes are TRBV12-3 or TRBV12-4 and TRBJ2-7, with 8 bases fitting TRBD1. The CDR3 length is 15 residues. The DNA of the CDR3 is TGTGTCAGCAGGCCACCCGGACAGGGCTCCTACGAGCACTACTTC. This translates into CVSRPPGQGSYEHYF.

This clonotype was observed a single time. The conserved phenylalanine or tryptophan is not found at the CDR3 terminus, so this likely reflects a read error. The gene calls are TRBV4-2 and TRBJ2-1; 8 nucleotides line up with TRBD2. Germline CDR1 is LGHNA and CDR2 is YNFKEQ. CDR3 length equals 18 residues. J was trimmed by 9 bases and V by 0 bases; bases with no gene match: 16. The CDR3: CASSQESSCGTRGSEQFL. DNA for the CDR3: TGTGCCAGCAGCCAAGAATCGTCCTGCGGGACTAGAGGGAGTGAGCAGTTCTTA.

A note on this clonotype: It may be a read error: a sequence one base away is much more abundant. J is TRBJ2-4 and V is TRBV12-3 or TRBV12-4; D uncertain. The V end was cut by 3 bases, the J end by 8 bases, with 14 bases between. This CDR3 is 14 amino acids long. CDR3 sequence: CASSFNAGKDIQYF. CDR3 sequence (DNA): TGTGCCAGCAGTTTTAATGCTGGAAAAGACATTCAGTACTTC.

About this clonotype: This may stem from a read error, because a much larger clone lies one nucleotide away. J is TRBJ1-6 and V is TRBV28; D remains ambiguous. V was shortened by 5 bases and J by 3 bases, with 17 bases between the two germline ends. The CDR3 length is 17 residues. Per the germline V gene, CDR1 is MDHEN and CDR2 is SYDVKM. As DNA, the CDR3 is TGTGCCAGCAGTATAAACGAGGACCTCTTCTATAATTCACCCCTCCACTTT. This codes for CASSINEDLFYNSPLHF.

As for this clonotype: A much larger clone differs from this one at a single base, so this may be a read error. This chain links TRBV4-2 with TRBJ2-5; D is perhaps TRBD2 (5 bases). CDR3 length: 15 residues. Per germline, CDR1 LGHNA and CDR2 YNFKEQ. V was pared by 0 bases and J by 9 bases, with 17 bases between. Here the CDR3 reads CASSQDWAAGGSQYF. In DNA form, the CDR3 reads TGTGCCAGCAGCCAAGATTGGGCGGCGGGTGGGTCCCAGTACTTC.

The V gene is TRBV11-3, the J gene TRBJ1-1; D uncertain. Trimming removed 5 bases at V and 3 bases at J, with 19 bases between. The CDR3 loop spans 16 amino acids. Germline CDR1 reads SGHNT; CDR2 reads YENEEA. DNA of the CDR3: TGTGCCAGCAGCACTAGGGTCCGTCGAGATGACACTGAAGCTTTCTTT. As protein: CASSTRVRRDDTEAFF. Full variable domain (remainder filled in from reference TRBV11-3 and TRBJ1-1): EAGVVQSPRYKIIEKKQPVAFWCNPISGHNTLYWYLQNLGQGPELLIRYENEEAVDDSQLPKDRFSAERLKGVDSTLKIQPAELGDSAVYLCASSTRVRRDDTEAFFGQGTRLTVV.

Details on this clonotype: Germline is not matched at one junction end, which may reflect a read error. The chain combines TRBV7-2 with TRBJ2-2, with 8 bases that match TRBD2. CDR1 and CDR2 (germline): SGHTA, FQGNSA. The CDR3 has 20 amino acids. CDR3: CASSLAPGLTGGPNTGELYF. The CDR3 DNA is TGTGCCAGCAGCTTAGCGCCCGGACTAACGGGAGGGCCGAACACCGGGGAGCTGTATTTT.

A remark on this clonotype: This could be a read error, since a much larger clone is one nucleotide away. V and J are TRBV30 and TRBJ1-2; perhaps TRBD1 as D (6 bases). Germline V CDR1 and CDR2: GTSNPN, SVGIG (reference sequence). CDR3 length: 15 residues. The CDR3 is CDWSVRGAQDYGYTF. The CDR3 coding sequence is TGTGACTGGAGTGTAAGGGGGGCGCAAGACTATGGCTACACCTTC. The full variable domain, rest sourced from reference TRBV30 and TRBJ1-2, is SQTIHQWPATLVQPVGSPLSLECTVEGTSNPNLYWYRQAAGRGLQLLFYSVGIGQISSEVPQNLSASRPQDRQFILSSKKLLLSDSGFYLCDWSVRGAQDYGYTFGSGTRLTVV.